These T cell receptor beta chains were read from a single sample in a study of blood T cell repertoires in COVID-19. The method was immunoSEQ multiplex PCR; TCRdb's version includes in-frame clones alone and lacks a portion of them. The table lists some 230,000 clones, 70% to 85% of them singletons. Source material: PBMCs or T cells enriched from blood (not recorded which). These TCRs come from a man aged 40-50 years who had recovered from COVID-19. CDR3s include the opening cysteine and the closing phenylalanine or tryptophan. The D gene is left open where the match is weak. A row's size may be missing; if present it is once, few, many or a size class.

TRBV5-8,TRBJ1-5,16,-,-,CASSLNRGVSNQPQHF,TGTGCCAGCAGCTTGAATCGGGGGGTCAGCAATCAGCCCCAGCATTTT
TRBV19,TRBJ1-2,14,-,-,CASSIQGFNYGYTF,TGTGCCAGTAGTATCCAGGGGTTCAACTATGGCTACACCTTC
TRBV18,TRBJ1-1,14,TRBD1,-,CASSVGQGNTEAFF,TGTGCCAGCTCAGTGGGACAGGGTAACACTGAAGCTTTCTTT
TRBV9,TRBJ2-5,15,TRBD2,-,CASSRLAGVGETQYF,TGTGCCAGCAGCCGGCTAGCGGGAGTTGGTGAGACCCAGTACTTC
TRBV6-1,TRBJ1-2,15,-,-,CASSEAAVTNYGYTF,TGTGCCAGCAGTGAAGCGGCAGTCACTAACTATGGCTACACCTTC
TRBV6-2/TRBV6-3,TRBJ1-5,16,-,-,CASSYRRQVSNQPQHF,TGTGCCAGCAGTTACCGGCGACAAGTTAGCAATCAGCCCCAGCATTTT
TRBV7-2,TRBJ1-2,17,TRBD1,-,CASRDSNRGRVSYGYTF,TGTGCCAGCAGGGACTCGAACAGGGGAAGGGTTAGCTATGGCTACACCTTC
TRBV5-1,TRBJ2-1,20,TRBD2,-,CASSPSTGGSSGRAFRGQFF,TGCGCCAGCAGCCCCAGTACGGGGGGGTCTAGCGGGAGGGCCTTCCGAGGGCAGTTCTTC
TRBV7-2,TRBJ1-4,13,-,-,CASSPRAAPILFF,TGTGCCAGCAGCCCCCGAGCGGCACCTATACTGTTTTTT
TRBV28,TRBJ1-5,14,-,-,CASSFERGEQPQHF,TGTGCCAGCAGTTTTGAAAGGGGTGAGCAGCCCCAGCATTTT
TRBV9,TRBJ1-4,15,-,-,CASSVVGSVNEKLFF,TGTGCCAGCAGCGTAGTTGGCAGCGTTAATGAAAAACTGTTTTTT
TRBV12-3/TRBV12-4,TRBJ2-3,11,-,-,CASSRGDTQYF,TGTGCCAGCAGTAGGGGAGATACGCAGTATTTT
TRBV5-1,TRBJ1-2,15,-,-,CASSLDGVFGSRVIF,TGCGCCAGCAGCTTGGATGGCGTCTTCGGTTCACGGGTCATCTTC
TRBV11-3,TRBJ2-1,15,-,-,CASSPHLTSTNEQFF,TGTGCCAGCAGCCCCCACCTAACTAGTACCAATGAGCAGTTCTTC
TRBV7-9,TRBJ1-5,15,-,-,CASSSMTGSNQPQHF,TGTGCCAGCAGCTCAATGACAGGAAGCAATCAGCCCCAGCATTTT
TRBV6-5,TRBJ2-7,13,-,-,CASSPRGTYEQYF,TGTGCCAGCAGTCCACGGGGGACTTACGAGCAGTACTTC
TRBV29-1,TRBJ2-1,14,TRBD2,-,CSVESGSSYNEQFF,TGCAGCGTGGAGAGCGGGAGCTCCTACAATGAGCAGTTCTTC
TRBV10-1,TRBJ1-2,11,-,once,CASIRGYGYTF,TGCGCCAGCATAAGAGGCTATGGCTACACCTTC
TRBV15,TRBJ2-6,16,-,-,CATSRDYNSGANVLTF,TGTGCCACCAGCAGAGATTACAACTCTGGGGCCAACGTCCTGACTTTC
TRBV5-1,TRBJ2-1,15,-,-,CASSGTPSSYNEQFF,TGCGCCAGCAGCGGGACACCGAGCTCCTACAATGAGCAGTTCTTC
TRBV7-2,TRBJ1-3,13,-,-,CASASGEGNTIYF,TGTGCCAGCGCCTCGGGAGAAGGAAACACCATATATTTT
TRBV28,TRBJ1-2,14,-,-,CASSLSGVIRRFTF,TGTGCCAGCAGTTTATCCGGGGTTATTAGGAGGTTTACCTTC
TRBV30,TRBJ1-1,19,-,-,CAWSDLKYIGTPLRAEAFF,TGTGCCTGGAGTGACCTAAAGTATATCGGGACTCCCCTGAGGGCTGAAGCTTTCTTT
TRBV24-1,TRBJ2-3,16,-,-,CATSDHRVDGTDTQYF,TGTGCCACCAGTGATCACAGGGTTGACGGGACAGATACGCAGTATTTT
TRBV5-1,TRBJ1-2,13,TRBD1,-,CASSLSTGDGYTF,TGCGCCAGCAGCCTATCGACAGGGGACGGCTACACCTTC
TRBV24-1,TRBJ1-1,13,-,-,CATSVKGYTEAFF,TGTGCCACCAGCGTGAAGGGGTACACTGAAGCTTTCTTT
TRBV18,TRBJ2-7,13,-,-,CASSPLEAREQYF,TGTGCCAGCTCACCACTTGAGGCAAGGGAGCAGTACTTC
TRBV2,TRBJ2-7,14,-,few,CASSDQGLYLEQYF,TGTGCCAGCAGTGATCAGGGACTCTACCTGGAGCAGTACTTC
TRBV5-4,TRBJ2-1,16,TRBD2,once,CASSLTSGRTYNEQFF,TGTGCCAGCAGCCTAACGAGCGGGAGGACCTACAATGAGCAGTTCTTC
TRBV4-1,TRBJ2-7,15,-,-,CASSNLPGYAYEQYF,TGCGCCAGCAGCAACCTACCGGGATACGCCTACGAGCAGTACTTC
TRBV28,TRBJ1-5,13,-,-,CASRPGEGGPQHF,TGTGCCAGCAGGCCAGGGGAGGGGGGTCCCCAGCATTTT
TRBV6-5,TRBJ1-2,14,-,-,CASSYSADSYGYTF,TGTGCCAGCAGTTACTCGGCGGACTCCTATGGCTACACCTTC
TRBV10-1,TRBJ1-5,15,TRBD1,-,CASRPRTGGHQPQHF,TGCGCCAGCAGACCACGGACAGGGGGCCATCAGCCCCAGCATTTT
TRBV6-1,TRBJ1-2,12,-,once,CASRPRGLGYTF,TGTGCCAGCAGACCTAGGGGCCTTGGCTACACCTTC
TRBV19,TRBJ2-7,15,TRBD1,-,CASSRGTGGYYEQYF,TGTGCCAGTAGTCGAGGGACAGGGGGCTACTACGAGCAGTACTTC
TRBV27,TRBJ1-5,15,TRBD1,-,CASSITGERNQPQHF,TGTGCCAGCAGTATAACAGGGGAGCGCAATCAGCCCCAGCATTTT
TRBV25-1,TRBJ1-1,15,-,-,CASSEPGYRGTEAFF,TGTGCCAGCAGTGAGCCAGGGTATCGTGGCACTGAAGCTTTCTTT
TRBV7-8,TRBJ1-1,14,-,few,CASSLLRLNTEAFF,TGTGCCAGCAGCTTACTTCGGTTGAACACTGAAGCTTTCTTT
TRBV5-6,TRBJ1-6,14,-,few,CASSLISGNSPLHF,TGTGCCAGCAGCTTGATATCAGGAAATTCACCCCTCCACTTT
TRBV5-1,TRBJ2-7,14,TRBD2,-,CASSLGASGTEQYF,TGCGCCAGCAGCTTGGGGGCTAGCGGGACCGAGCAGTACTTC
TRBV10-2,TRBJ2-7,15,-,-,CASSESAGTTYEQYF,TGCGCCAGCAGTGAGTCAGCAGGTACCACCTACGAGCAGTACTTC
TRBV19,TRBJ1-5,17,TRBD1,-,CASSVPGQTFSNQPQHF,TGTGCCAGTAGCGTCCCGGGACAGACGTTTAGCAATCAGCCCCAGCATTTT
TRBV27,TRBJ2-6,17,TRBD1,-,CASSPIITGAGANVLTF,TGTGCCAGCAGCCCTATTATTACAGGGGCCGGGGCCAACGTCCTGACTTTC